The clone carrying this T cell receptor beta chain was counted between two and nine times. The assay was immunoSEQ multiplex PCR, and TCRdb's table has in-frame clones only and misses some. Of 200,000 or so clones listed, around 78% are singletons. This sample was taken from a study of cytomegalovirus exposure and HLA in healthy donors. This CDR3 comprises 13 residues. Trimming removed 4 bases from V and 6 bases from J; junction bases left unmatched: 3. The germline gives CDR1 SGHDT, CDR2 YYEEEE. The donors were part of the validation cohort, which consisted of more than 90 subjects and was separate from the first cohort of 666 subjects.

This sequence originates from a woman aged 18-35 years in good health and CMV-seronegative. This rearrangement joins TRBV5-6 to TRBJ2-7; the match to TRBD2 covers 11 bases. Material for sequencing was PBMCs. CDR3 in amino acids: CASSPGTSGEQYF. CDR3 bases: TGTGCCAGCAGCCCAGGGACTAGCGGCGAGCAGTACTTC.